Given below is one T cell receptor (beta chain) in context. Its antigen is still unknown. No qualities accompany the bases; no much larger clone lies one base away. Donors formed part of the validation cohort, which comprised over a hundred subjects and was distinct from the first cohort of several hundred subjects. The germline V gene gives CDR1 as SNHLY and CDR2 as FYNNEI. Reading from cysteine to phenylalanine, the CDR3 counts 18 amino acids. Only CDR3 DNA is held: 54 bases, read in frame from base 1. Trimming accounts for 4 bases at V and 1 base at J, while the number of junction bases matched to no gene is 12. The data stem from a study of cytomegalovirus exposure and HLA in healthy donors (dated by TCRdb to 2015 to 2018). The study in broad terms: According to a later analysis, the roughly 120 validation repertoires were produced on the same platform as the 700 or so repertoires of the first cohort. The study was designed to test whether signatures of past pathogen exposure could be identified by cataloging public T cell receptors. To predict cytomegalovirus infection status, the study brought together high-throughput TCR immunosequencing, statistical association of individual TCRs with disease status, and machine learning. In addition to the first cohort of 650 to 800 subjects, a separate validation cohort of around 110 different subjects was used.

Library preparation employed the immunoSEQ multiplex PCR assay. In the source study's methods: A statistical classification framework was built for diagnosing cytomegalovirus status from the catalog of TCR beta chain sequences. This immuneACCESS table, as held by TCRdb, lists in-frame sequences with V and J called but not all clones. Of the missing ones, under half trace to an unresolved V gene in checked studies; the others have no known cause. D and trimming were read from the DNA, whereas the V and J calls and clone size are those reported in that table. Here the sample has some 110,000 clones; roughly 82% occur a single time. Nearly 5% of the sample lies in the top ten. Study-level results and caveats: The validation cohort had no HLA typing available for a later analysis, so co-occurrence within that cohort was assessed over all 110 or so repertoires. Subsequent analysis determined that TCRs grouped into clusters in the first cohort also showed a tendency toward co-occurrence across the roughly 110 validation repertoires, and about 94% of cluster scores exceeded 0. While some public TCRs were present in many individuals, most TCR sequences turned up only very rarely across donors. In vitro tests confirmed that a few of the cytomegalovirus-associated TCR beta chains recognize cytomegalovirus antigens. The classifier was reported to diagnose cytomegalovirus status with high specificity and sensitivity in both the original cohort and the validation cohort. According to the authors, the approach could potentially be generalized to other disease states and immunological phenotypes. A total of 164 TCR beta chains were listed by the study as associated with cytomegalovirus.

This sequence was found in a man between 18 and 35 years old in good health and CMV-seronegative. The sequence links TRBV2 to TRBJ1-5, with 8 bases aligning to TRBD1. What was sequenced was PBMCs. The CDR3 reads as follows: CASSGSDRGIVSNQPQHF. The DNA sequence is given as TGTGCCAGCAGTGGAAGTGACAGGGGAATTGTGAGCAATCAGCCCCAGCATTTT.